The rows below give T cell receptor beta chains drawn from one sample of a study of blood T cell repertoires in COVID-19. Produced via immunoSEQ multiplex PCR; TCRdb's table is partial and in-frame only. The table records approximately 310,000 clones, approximately 85% of them present only once. Specimen: PBMCs or T cells enriched from blood (not recorded which). Receptor source: a man younger than 45 who had recovered from COVID-19. CDR3s include the opening cysteine and the closing phenylalanine or tryptophan. The order of the fields is D gene, clone size, V gene, J gene, CDR3 protein, CDR3 DNA. A D gene is named only where the DNA matches it firmly. Some rows have no size entry. The others give once, few or many, or a class for an expanded clone.

d_call: -
clone_size: -
v_call: TRBV10-2
j_call: TRBJ1-3
cdr3_aa: CASNSFSGNTIYF
cdr3_nt: TGCGCCAGCAATAGTTTCTCTGGAAACACCATATATTTT

d_call: TRBD1
clone_size: -
v_call: TRBV9
j_call: TRBJ1-1
cdr3_aa: CASSTTGQNTEAFF
cdr3_nt: TGTGCCAGCAGCACGACAGGGCAGAACACTGAAGCTTTCTTT

d_call: -
clone_size: -
v_call: TRBV6-2/TRBV6-3
j_call: TRBJ1-2
cdr3_aa: CASSYSNGQGYYGYTF
cdr3_nt: TGTGCCAGCAGTTACTCGAACGGGCAGGGCTACTATGGCTACACCTTC

d_call: -
clone_size: -
v_call: TRBV6-2/TRBV6-3
j_call: TRBJ1-6
cdr3_aa: CASSSPLAGTANSPLHF
cdr3_nt: TGTGCCAGCAGTTCCCCACTAGCCGGGACGGCTAATTCACCCCTCCACTTT

d_call: -
clone_size: -
v_call: TRBV10-2
j_call: TRBJ2-3
cdr3_aa: CASSGKGGVIPGTDTQYF
cdr3_nt: TGCGCCAGCAGTGGGAAAGGGGGGGTCATTCCTGGCACAGATACGCAGTATTTT

d_call: TRBD1
clone_size: -
v_call: TRBV18
j_call: TRBJ1-2
cdr3_aa: CASSPTGQSYGYTF
cdr3_nt: TGTGCCAGCTCACCCACGGGACAGAGCTATGGCTACACCTTC

d_call: -
clone_size: -
v_call: TRBV27
j_call: TRBJ2-7
cdr3_aa: CASSPQTQGSEQYF
cdr3_nt: TGTGCCAGCAGTCCGCAAACACAGGGAAGTGAGCAGTACTTC

d_call: -
clone_size: -
v_call: TRBV10-2
j_call: TRBJ1-2
cdr3_aa: CASSEMGAQGYTF
cdr3_nt: TGCGCCAGCAGTGAGATGGGGGCGCAGGGCTACACCTTC

d_call: -
clone_size: -
v_call: TRBV9
j_call: TRBJ2-2
cdr3_aa: CASSVSGTGELFF
cdr3_nt: TGTGCCAGCAGCGTTTCGGGCACCGGGGAGCTGTTTTTT

d_call: TRBD1
clone_size: -
v_call: TRBV5-4
j_call: TRBJ2-7
cdr3_aa: CASSLGDRGNEQYF
cdr3_nt: TGTGCCAGCAGCTTGGGGGACAGGGGGAACGAGCAGTACTTC

d_call: TRBD1
clone_size: few
v_call: TRBV29-1
j_call: TRBJ1-1
cdr3_aa: CSGSQGANTEAFF
cdr3_nt: TGCAGCGGATCACAGGGGGCAAACACTGAAGCTTTCTTT

d_call: TRBD1
clone_size: once
v_call: TRBV5-3
j_call: TRBJ2-7
cdr3_aa: CARSLLGQGMVGEQYF
cdr3_nt: TGTGCCAGAAGCTTATTGGGACAGGGAATGGTGGGGGAGCAGTACTTC

d_call: TRBD1
clone_size: -
v_call: TRBV4-3
j_call: TRBJ2-5
cdr3_aa: CASSQGTGGSSQETQYF
cdr3_nt: TGCGCCAGCAGCCAAGGGACAGGGGGCAGTAGCCAAGAGACCCAGTACTTC

d_call: -
clone_size: -
v_call: TRBV7-3
j_call: TRBJ2-1
cdr3_aa: CASSLTGVDYYNEQFF
cdr3_nt: TGTGCCAGCAGCTTAACGGGAGTGGATTACTACAATGAGCAGTTCTTC

d_call: -
clone_size: -
v_call: TRBV21-1
j_call: TRBJ1-5
cdr3_aa: CASRWTYRYSNQPQHF
cdr3_nt: TGTGCCAGCAGGTGGACATACCGATATAGCAATCAGCCCCAGCATTTT

d_call: -
clone_size: -
v_call: TRBV12-3/TRBV12-4
j_call: TRBJ1-5
cdr3_aa: CASSLTENQPQHF
cdr3_nt: TGTGCCAGCAGTTTAACAGAAAATCAGCCCCAGCATTTT

d_call: TRBD1
clone_size: -
v_call: TRBV7-6
j_call: TRBJ1-5
cdr3_aa: CASSYGDRGNQPQHF
cdr3_nt: TGTGCCAGCAGCTATGGTGACAGGGGTAATCAGCCCCAGCATTTT

d_call: -
clone_size: -
v_call: TRBV19
j_call: TRBJ1-2
cdr3_aa: CASSTQTAFYGYTF
cdr3_nt: TGTGCCAGTAGTACCCAGACAGCGTTCTATGGCTACACCTTC

d_call: TRBD2
clone_size: few
v_call: TRBV7-8
j_call: TRBJ2-5
cdr3_aa: CASSYVAGGQYF
cdr3_nt: TGTGCCAGCAGCTATGTTGCGGGGGGCCAGTACTTC

d_call: -
clone_size: -
v_call: TRBV5-6
j_call: TRBJ1-1
cdr3_aa: CASSPRSLPEAFF
cdr3_nt: TGTGCCAGCAGCCCACGCTCACTCCCTGAAGCTTTCTTT

d_call: -
clone_size: -
v_call: TRBV18
j_call: TRBJ1-5
cdr3_aa: CASSPARDNQPQHF
cdr3_nt: TGTGCCAGCTCACCGGCCAGGGACAATCAGCCCCAGCATTTT

d_call: TRBD2
clone_size: -
v_call: TRBV5-1
j_call: TRBJ2-7
cdr3_aa: CASSLAGGTGEQYF
cdr3_nt: TGCGCCAGCAGCTTGGCCGGGGGGACGGGTGAGCAGTACTTC

d_call: -
clone_size: -
v_call: TRBV4-2
j_call: TRBJ1-4
cdr3_aa: CASSQQIPSGSGEKLFF
cdr3_nt: TGTGCCAGCAGCCAACAAATCCCAAGCGGGAGCGGTGAAAAACTGTTTTTT

d_call: -
clone_size: -
v_call: TRBV13
j_call: TRBJ2-7
cdr3_aa: CASSLYDEQYF
cdr3_nt: TGTGCCAGCAGCCTCTATGACGAGCAGTACTTC

d_call: TRBD1
clone_size: once
v_call: TRBV5-1
j_call: TRBJ2-2
cdr3_aa: CATDAGTGITGELFF
cdr3_nt: TGCGCCACCGACGCGGGGACAGGGATCACCGGGGAGCTGTTTTTT

d_call: TRBD2
clone_size: -
v_call: TRBV4-1
j_call: TRBJ2-1
cdr3_aa: CASSQVVKPGGSYNEQFF
cdr3_nt: TGCGCCAGCAGCCAAGTGGTGAAGCCGGGAGGCTCCTACAATGAGCAGTTCTTC

d_call: -
clone_size: -
v_call: TRBV6-5
j_call: TRBJ1-2
cdr3_aa: CASRPEGRAYYGYTF
cdr3_nt: TGTGCCAGCAGGCCCGAGGGGAGGGCCTACTATGGCTACACCTTC

d_call: TRBD1
clone_size: -
v_call: TRBV5-4
j_call: TRBJ1-2
cdr3_aa: CASSSKDRGVGGYTF
cdr3_nt: TGTGCCAGCAGCTCGAAGGACAGGGGGGTTGGTGGCTACACCTTC

d_call: -
clone_size: -
v_call: TRBV9
j_call: TRBJ1-2
cdr3_aa: CASSVEGTWGGGYTF
cdr3_nt: TGTGCCAGCAGCGTAGAAGGGACTTGGGGGGGTGGCTACACCTTC

d_call: TRBD2
clone_size: -
v_call: TRBV5-5
j_call: TRBJ2-5
cdr3_aa: CASSLSSGGTLWETQYF
cdr3_nt: TGTGCCAGCAGCTTGAGTAGCGGGGGGACACTCTGGGAGACCCAGTACTTC

d_call: TRBD1
clone_size: few
v_call: TRBV24-1
j_call: TRBJ1-2
cdr3_aa: CATSDLGQGAPPNGYTF
cdr3_nt: TGTGCCACCAGTGATTTAGGGCAGGGGGCTCCCCCAAATGGCTACACCTTC

d_call: -
clone_size: once
v_call: TRBV7-2
j_call: TRBJ1-5
cdr3_aa: CASSWGGNQPQHF
cdr3_nt: TGTGCCAGCAGCTGGGGGGGCAATCAGCCCCAGCATTTT

d_call: TRBD2
clone_size: -
v_call: TRBV4-2
j_call: TRBJ2-7
cdr3_aa: CASSQGVSGAAYEQYF
cdr3_nt: TGTGCCAGCAGCCAAGGGGTTAGCGGGGCTGCCTACGAGCAGTACTTC

d_call: -
clone_size: -
v_call: TRBV9
j_call: TRBJ1-6
cdr3_aa: CASSVGQPYNSPLHF
cdr3_nt: TGTGCCAGCAGCGTTGGGCAGCCCTATAATTCACCCCTCCACTTT

d_call: TRBD2
clone_size: -
v_call: TRBV14
j_call: TRBJ2-1
cdr3_aa: CASRSGGMGNEQFF
cdr3_nt: TGTGCCAGTCGTAGCGGGGGGATGGGCAATGAGCAGTTCTTC

d_call: -
clone_size: many
v_call: TRBV5-5
j_call: TRBJ2-1
cdr3_aa: CASSSSGLRVGTNEQFF
cdr3_nt: TGTGCCAGCAGCTCCTCGGGACTCAGGGTGGGGACCAATGAGCAGTTCTTC

d_call: TRBD1
clone_size: -
v_call: TRBV5-1
j_call: TRBJ1-3
cdr3_aa: CASSPGQGYSGNTIYF
cdr3_nt: TGCGCCAGCAGCCCAGGACAGGGGTACTCTGGAAACACCATATATTTT

d_call: -
clone_size: -
v_call: TRBV19
j_call: TRBJ1-2
cdr3_aa: CASSRIDRNTYGYTF
cdr3_nt: TGTGCCAGTAGTAGGATCGACAGGAACACCTATGGCTACACCTTC

d_call: -
clone_size: -
v_call: TRBV5-6
j_call: TRBJ2-3
cdr3_aa: CASSSDRGTDTQYF
cdr3_nt: TGTGCCAGCAGCTCGGACAGAGGAACAGATACGCAGTATTTT

d_call: -
clone_size: -
v_call: TRBV6-5
j_call: TRBJ2-2
cdr3_aa: CASSKTPLGELFF
cdr3_nt: TGTGCCAGCAGTAAAACGCCACTCGGGGAGCTGTTTTTT

d_call: -
clone_size: -
v_call: TRBV7-2
j_call: TRBJ2-2
cdr3_aa: CASSLRSGLQLPYGGELFF
cdr3_nt: TGTGCCAGCAGCCTAAGGTCCGGACTCCAACTTCCTTATGGCGGGGAGCTGTTTTTT

d_call: -
clone_size: -
v_call: TRBV13
j_call: TRBJ2-7
cdr3_aa: CASSLDRVYHEQYF
cdr3_nt: TGTGCCAGCAGCTTAGACAGGGTGTACCACGAGCAGTACTTC

d_call: TRBD1
clone_size: -
v_call: TRBV6-6
j_call: TRBJ2-7
cdr3_aa: CASISGTGSHEQYF
cdr3_nt: TGTGCCAGCATCTCGGGGACAGGGTCCCACGAGCAGTACTTC

d_call: TRBD1
clone_size: -
v_call: TRBV11-2
j_call: TRBJ1-6
cdr3_aa: CASSLGGQNNSPLHF
cdr3_nt: TGTGCCAGCAGCTTAGGGGGACAGAATAATTCACCCCTCCACTTT

d_call: -
clone_size: -
v_call: TRBV27
j_call: TRBJ2-1
cdr3_aa: CASLLRNEQFF
cdr3_nt: TGTGCCAGCCTGCTGCGCAATGAGCAGTTCTTC

d_call: TRBD2
clone_size: -
v_call: TRBV6-5
j_call: TRBJ2-7
cdr3_aa: CASSNELAGGNEQYF
cdr3_nt: TGTGCCAGCTCTAATGAACTAGCGGGGGGGAACGAGCAGTACTTC

d_call: TRBD1
clone_size: -
v_call: TRBV2
j_call: TRBJ1-6
cdr3_aa: CASAGTGNRSPLHF
cdr3_nt: TGTGCCAGCGCCGGGACAGGGAATCGGTCACCCCTCCACTTT

d_call: TRBD1
clone_size: -
v_call: TRBV7-9
j_call: TRBJ2-2
cdr3_aa: CASPGTGTYTGELFF
cdr3_nt: TGTGCCAGCCCCGGGACAGGGACTTACACCGGGGAGCTGTTTTTT

d_call: -
clone_size: once
v_call: TRBV13
j_call: TRBJ1-2
cdr3_aa: CASSLDRGGYTF
cdr3_nt: TGTGCCAGCAGCTTAGACCGAGGGGGCTACACCTTC

d_call: TRBD1
clone_size: -
v_call: TRBV5-5
j_call: TRBJ1-2
cdr3_aa: CASSLVRDSRSGYTF
cdr3_nt: TGTGCCAGCAGCTTGGTCCGGGACAGCCGGTCTGGCTACACCTTC

d_call: -
clone_size: -
v_call: TRBV5-1
j_call: TRBJ1-1
cdr3_aa: CASSTGGLRTEAFF
cdr3_nt: TGCGCCAGCAGCACGGGAGGGCTACGCACTGAAGCTTTCTTT

d_call: -
clone_size: -
v_call: TRBV24-1
j_call: TRBJ2-3
cdr3_aa: CATSDGYSHTQYF
cdr3_nt: TGTGCCACCAGTGATGGTTACAGCCATACGCAGTATTTT

d_call: -
clone_size: -
v_call: TRBV7-9
j_call: TRBJ1-4
cdr3_aa: CASSRDSQLNEKLFF
cdr3_nt: TGTGCCAGCAGCCGGGACTCCCAACTAAATGAAAAACTGTTTTTT

d_call: -
clone_size: -
v_call: TRBV5-1
j_call: TRBJ2-2
cdr3_aa: CASSPQGGRTGELFF
cdr3_nt: TGCGCCAGCAGCCCTCAGGGGGGTAGGACCGGGGAGCTGTTTTTT